This paragraph covers one T cell receptor (beta chain) sequence. Its cognate antigen has yet to be identified. Base qualities were left out, and no much larger clone turns up one base away. The CDR3 regions of human TCRbeta chains were subjected to immunosequencing. Under the source paper's analysis protocol: Repertoire TCRs were checked for matches against a reference library of SARS-CoV-2-specific TCRs that had been generated using the MIRA antigen-specificity platform. Breadth meant the fraction of unique TCRs that were SARS-CoV-2-associated, whereas depth meant the fraction of total T cells that were SARS-CoV-2-associated. Using the MIRA data, each spike-specific TCR was mapped to the spike region that the TCR reacts to and placed in a CD4 or CD8 class. Log10-transformed breadth and depth values were compared by one-way ANOVA with Sidak's multiple comparisons tests. Imported from immuneACCESS, the table was reduced by TCRdb to in-frame sequences with V and J called. These copies leave out some clones; in studies compared against another copy, an unresolved V gene accounts for under half, and the cause of the remainder is not known. D and trimming were read from the DNA, whereas the V and J calls and clone size are those reported in that table. The sample table holds 130,000 to 150,000 clones, of which about 90% were seen once. The ten largest clones capture about 3.8% of the sample.

The germline V gene encodes CDR1 SQVTM and CDR2 ANQGSEA. The junction carries 9 bases between V and J, which are trimmed by 6 bases and 0 bases respectively. The CDR3 sequence holds 12 residues, the cysteine and phenylalanine included. Only CDR3 DNA is held: 36 bases, read in frame from base 1. The data stem from a study of T cell responses to AZD1222 COVID-19 vaccine listed by TCRdb under 2021. Notes on the research overall: TCR sequencing was performed for about 240 trial participants, of whom 200 to 220 were given two doses of AZD1222 and 26 were given two doses of MenACWY control vaccine. Enrollment into the trials was organized by age into subgroups of 18-55, 56-69 and 70-plus years, and those subgroups contained about 150, 27 and 61 TCR-sequenced participants, respectively. Study-wide findings and limitations: Conclusions about previously exposed vaccinees were limited because only six AZD1222 recipients were SARS-CoV-2 seropositive at baseline. A significant rise in spike-specific TCR breadth and depth was observed after two AZD1222 doses relative to day 0 and relative to MenACWY recipients. Because no day 14 peak-response samples were available, repertoires were characterized only after the peak T cell response. Participants were mostly white British and included more females than males, and it was suggested by the authors that clonal diversity may have been underestimated. Reportedly, almost half of the unique spike-specific TCRs recognized epitopes lying outside the regions that are mutated in the B.1.351 and B.1.1.7 variants. The 56-69-year group was small, and its depth increase did not reach significance, likely because of low power. CD4 TCRs associated with the vaccine covered the entire spike protein, and the dominant responses were in regions 160-218 and 743-854.

According to the study, the label for this sample's time point signals: about 28 days (+/-7) after the second vaccine dose. Because spike-specific TCR depth and breadth did not differ between the two schedules, AZD1222 recipients who got a second dose at roughly 4 weeks were pooled with those who got a second dose at roughly 12 weeks. Samples from vaccinated people were obtained from the UK trials COV001 and COV002, which included a single-blind randomized controlled phase 2/3 trial of AZD1222 (ChAdOx1 nCoV-19) in healthy adults. Trial participant PBMC samples were collected at day 0 and day 28 after the second dose for TCRbeta chain sequencing.

The rearrangement combines TRBV29-1 with TRBJ2-7, with no confident D gene call. The source material was peripheral blood, sampled 28 days after the second AZD1222 dose. This receptor was obtained from an adult who received the AZD1222 COVID-19 vaccine. The nucleotide sequence reads as follows: TGCAGCGTCTCAGAAAGCTCCTACGAGCAGTACTTC. It translates to CSVSESSYEQYF.